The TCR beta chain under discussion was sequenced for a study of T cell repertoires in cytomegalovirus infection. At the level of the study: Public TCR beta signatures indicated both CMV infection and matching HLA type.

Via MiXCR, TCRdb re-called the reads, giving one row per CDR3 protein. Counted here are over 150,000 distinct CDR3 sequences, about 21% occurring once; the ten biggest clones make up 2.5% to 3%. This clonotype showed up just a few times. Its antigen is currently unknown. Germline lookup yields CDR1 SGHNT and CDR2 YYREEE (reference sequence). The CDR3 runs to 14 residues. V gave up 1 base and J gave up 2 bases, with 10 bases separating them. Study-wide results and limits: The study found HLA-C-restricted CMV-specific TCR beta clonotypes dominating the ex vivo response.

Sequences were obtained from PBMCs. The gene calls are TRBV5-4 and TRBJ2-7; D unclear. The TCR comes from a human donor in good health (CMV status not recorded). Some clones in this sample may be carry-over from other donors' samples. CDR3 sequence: CASSLPGSTYEQYF. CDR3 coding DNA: TGTGCCAGCAGCTTGCCAGGTTCTACCTACGAGCAGTACTTC.